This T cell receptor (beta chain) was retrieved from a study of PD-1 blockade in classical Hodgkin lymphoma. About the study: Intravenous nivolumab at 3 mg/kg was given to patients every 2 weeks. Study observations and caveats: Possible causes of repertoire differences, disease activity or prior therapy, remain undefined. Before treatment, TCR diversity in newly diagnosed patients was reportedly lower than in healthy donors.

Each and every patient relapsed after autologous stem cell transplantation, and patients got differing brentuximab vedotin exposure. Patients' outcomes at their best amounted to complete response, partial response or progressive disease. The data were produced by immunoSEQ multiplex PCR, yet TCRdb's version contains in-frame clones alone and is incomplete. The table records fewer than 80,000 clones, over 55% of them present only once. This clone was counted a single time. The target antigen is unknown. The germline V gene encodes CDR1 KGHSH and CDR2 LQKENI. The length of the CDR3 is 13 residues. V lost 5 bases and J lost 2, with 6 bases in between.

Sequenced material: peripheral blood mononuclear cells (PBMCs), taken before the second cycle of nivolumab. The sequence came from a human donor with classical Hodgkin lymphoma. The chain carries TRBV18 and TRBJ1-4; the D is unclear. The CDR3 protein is CASSGVTNEKLFF. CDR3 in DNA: TGTGCCAGCTCAGGGGTGACTAATGAAAAACTGTTTTTT.